A single sample gave rise to the 25 T cell receptor beta chains below, sequenced in a study of shared clonotypes between healthy human individuals. The method was immunoSEQ multiplex PCR; TCRdb's version includes in-frame clones alone and lacks a portion of them. There are about 1.5 million clones in the sample; approximately 97% occur only once, and about 1% lies in the top ten. Material: naive CD4+ T cells sorted from blood. Subset of the sample: CD45RA+ positively selected. These receptor sequences come from a man aged 30 to 39 in good health.

This chain links TRBV15 with TRBJ2-3, with TRBD2 matching over 10 bases. The germline V gene has CDR1 LNHNV and CDR2 YYDKDF (reference sequence). The CDR3 runs 16 residues. The ends lost 5 bases at V and 1 base at J; junction bases unmatched: 6. CDR3 sequence reads: CATSFLAGEGTDTQYF. DNA of the CDR3: TGTGCCACCAGCTTCCTAGCGGGGGAAGGCACAGATACGCAGTATTTT.

Written as DNA, the CDR3 is TGTGCCAGCAGTGATAGGTTGCTTATAGCCAAAAACATTCAGTACTTC. Translation gives CASSDRLLIAKNIQYF. The rearrangement links TRBV2 to TRBJ2-4; D is ambiguous. Germline V gene data show CDR1 as SNHLY and CDR2 as FYNNEI. The V gene lost 3 bases and the J gene lost 0 bases, with 12 bases spanning the gap. This CDR3 is built from 16 residues.

V gene TRBV19 combines with J gene TRBJ1-2; no definite D call. The ends were cut back, 3 bases at V and 7 bases at J, with 12 bases in the middle. The germline V gene has CDR1 LNHDA and CDR2 SQIVND (reference sequence). The CDR3 runs 13 residues. The CDR3 is CASSIDRLSGYTF. As DNA, the CDR3 is TGTGCCAGTAGTATTGATAGGCTGTCTGGCTACACCTTC.

The J gene is TRBJ2-3, the V gene TRBV28, with 10 bases fitting TRBD2. CDR1 is MDHEN, CDR2 SYDVKM, per germline. The CDR3 extends over 16 amino acids. With 5 bases clipped from V and 4 bases from J, the junction kept 9 bases outside the gene matches. The CDR3 nucleotides read TGTGCCAGCAGTCGAACTAGCGGGAAGGTTTCAGATACGCAGTATTTT. It codes for CASSRTSGKVSDTQYF.

The rearrangement links TRBV19 to TRBJ2-7; TRBD2 matches at 8 bases. The CDR3 extends over 15 amino acids. V trimming: 6 bases; J trimming: 0 bases; junction bases outside the gene matches: 7. Germline V lookup: CDR1 LNHDA, CDR2 SQIVND (reference sequence). CDR3: CASRILAESSYEQYF. The CDR3 nucleotides read TGTGCCAGTAGAATACTAGCGGAAAGCTCCTACGAGCAGTACTTC.

The J gene is TRBJ2-1, the V gene TRBV9; 9 bases map to TRBD2. This CDR3 is built from 16 residues. The germline V gene has CDR1 SGDLS and CDR2 YYNGEE. V shed 1 base and J 9 bases; nucleotides not matched to a gene: 11. CDR3 in amino acids: CASSVPAIAGAGEQFF. Written as DNA, the CDR3 is TGTGCCAGCAGCGTACCCGCGATAGCGGGGGCTGGTGAGCAGTTCTTC.

The chain uses TRBV5-1 and TRBJ2-1; 7 bases align to TRBD1. This CDR3 has 16 amino acids. Germline V lookup: CDR1 SGHRS, CDR2 YFSETQ. J gave up 0 bases and V 0 bases, and 3 bases lay outside the gene matches. The CDR3 sequence is CASSLAGTVSYNEQFF. CDR3 nucleotides: TGCGCCAGCAGCTTGGCCGGGACAGTCTCCTACAATGAGCAGTTCTTC. Full variable domain (outside the CDR3, taken from reference TRBV5-1 and TRBJ2-1): KAGVTQTPRYLIKTRGQQVTLSCSPISGHRSVSWYQQTPGQGLQFLFEYFSETQRNKGNFPGRFSGRQFSNSRSEMNVSTLELGDSALYLCASSLAGTVSYNEQFFGPGTRLTVL.

Only one count was recorded for this clone. The CDR3 coding sequence is TGCGCCAGCAGCTTGGGGGGCCTGGGCGAGCAGTACTTC. Protein product: CASSLGGLGEQYF. V and J are TRBV5-1 and TRBJ2-7, with a weak D call TRBD1 (5 bases). The germline CDR1 and CDR2 sequences are SGHRS and YFSETQ. The CDR3 extends over 13 amino acids. Trimming took off 0 bases at V and 6 bases at J, with 10 bases between the two ends.

This clone was counted between two and nine times. This sequence joins TRBV19 and TRBJ1-4, with D hard to call. The CDR3 spans 15 residues. Trimming stripped 0 bases from V and 7 bases from J, with 12 bases between. The germline V gene encodes CDR1 LNHDA and CDR2 SQIVND (reference sequence). CDR3 nucleotide sequence: TGTGCCAGTAGTATAGATGGGCGGACTCGTGAAAAACTGTTTTTT. Protein: CASSIDGRTREKLFF.

The V call is TRBV29-1, the J call TRBJ2-7, with D perhaps matching TRBD1 (5 bases). The CDR3 has 14 amino acids. Trimming took off 1 base at V and 7 bases at J, with 17 bases between the two ends. CDR1 SQVTM and CDR2 ANQGSEA come from the germline V gene. The CDR3 bases are TGCAGCGTTGAAGGTCGGCAGGGCAAAGTGGAGCAGTACTTC. It is translated as CSVEGRQGKVEQYF.

This clone was seen only once. V is TRBV4-1 and J is TRBJ2-7; 8 bases fit TRBD2. Trimming took 0 bases from V and 0 from J; bases not matched to a gene: 10. This CDR3 region has 18 residues. Per germline, CDR1 MGHRA and CDR2 YSYEKL. The CDR3 DNA reads TGCGCCAGCAGCCAAGATCGGTCTCGGGAGGGCCTCTCCTACGAGCAGTACTTC. Protein: CASSQDRSREGLSYEQYF.

This clone came up once. This chain links TRBV14 with TRBJ2-7; D possibly corresponds to TRBD2 (6 bases). V shed 4 bases and J shed 6 bases, with 10 bases lying between them. The CDR3 is 12 amino acids. CDR1 is SGHDN, CDR2 FVKESK, per germline. CDR3 sequence (DNA): TGTGCCAGCAGCCGGGACTCTCGCGAGCAGTACTTC. Its translation: CASSRDSREQYF.

The chain is built from TRBV5-1 and TRBJ1-2, with 7 bases fitting TRBD1. CDR1 is SGHRS and CDR2 is YFSETQ in the germline V gene. There are 17 residues in the CDR3. After removal of 1 base from V and 0 bases from J, the junction contained 9 bases not matched to a gene. CDR3 sequence (DNA): TGCGCCAGCAGCTTGAGCATTGGGACAGCTTCTAACTATGGCTACACCTTC. Amino acids: CASSLSIGTASNYGYTF.

The chain is built from TRBV9 and TRBJ1-1; D gene uncertain. The CDR3 is 12 amino acids. Germline V gene data show CDR1 as SGDLS and CDR2 as YYNGEE. V was trimmed by 4 bases and J by 1 base, leaving 5 bases between them. The CDR3 DNA reads TGTGCCAGCAGCAGACCGAACACTGAAGCTTTCTTT. Translating gives CASSRPNTEAFF.

The V and J genes are TRBV7-2 and TRBJ2-1; D is uncertain. CDR1 and CDR2 (germline): SGHTA, FQGNSA. The CDR3 loop spans 15 amino acids. Deletions cut 5 bases from V and 7 bases from J, with 18 bases between. The CDR3, as DNA: TGTGCCAGCAGCGAGGACCCTAACCTGCAAAATGAGCAGTTCTTC. Its translation is CASSEDPNLQNEQFF.

The rearrangement uses TRBV4-1 and TRBJ2-1; no clear D gene. The CDR3 runs to 19 residues. V was trimmed by 1 base and J by 0 bases, leaving 19 bases between them. CDR1 is MGHRA and CDR2 is YSYEKL in the germline V gene. The CDR3 sequence: CASSQGTTHRSSSYNEQFF. The CDR3 DNA sequence: TGCGCCAGCAGCCAAGGAACCACACACCGGAGTAGCTCCTACAATGAGCAGTTCTTC.

This clone was seen just once. DNA of the CDR3: TGTGCCAGCAGCCGTTTACGAGAGACCGGGGAGCTGTTTTTT. Encoded protein: CASSRLRETGELFF. The rearrangement links TRBV4-2 to TRBJ2-2; D is undetermined. With 4 bases removed from V and 5 bases from J, the gap between germline ends came to 11 bases. This CDR3 spans 14 amino acids. CDR1 and CDR2 (germline): LGHNA, YNFKEQ.

On this clone itself: This same CDR3 is encoded by further DNA sequences in the sample. J is TRBJ1-5 and V is TRBV19; 8 nucleotides match TRBD1. Per germline, CDR1 LNHDA and CDR2 SQIVND (reference sequence). V lost 6 bases, J lost 3 bases, and 1 base stayed unmatched. The CDR3 has 13 amino acids. CDR3 sequence reads: CASRGQVNQPQHF. CDR3 in DNA: TGTGCCAGTAGGGGACAGGTCAATCAGCCCCAGCATTTT.

For this clone: The junction does not match germline at one end; this may be a read error. The rearrangement uses TRBV7-9 and TRBJ1-4, with 8 bases identical to TRBD1. The CDR3 spans 15 residues. Germline V gene data show CDR1 as SEHNR and CDR2 as FQNEAQ (reference sequence). The CDR3 is CASSLAGGSGTGLIF. The CDR3 coding sequence is TGTGCCAGCAGCTTAGCAGGGGGGAGTGGGACAGGACTCATTTTT.

The chain combines TRBV2 with TRBJ2-7; D is unclear. Germline lookup yields CDR1 SNHLY and CDR2 FYNNEI. Deletions cut 3 bases from V and 4 bases from J, with 16 bases between. The CDR3 has 15 residues. CDR3 loop: CASSDFRSGIYEQYF. The CDR3 DNA reads TGTGCCAGCAGTGATTTTAGATCTGGCATTTACGAGCAGTACTTC.

The rearrangement links TRBV9 to TRBJ2-1, with D perhaps matching TRBD2 (5 bases). Germline CDR1 is SGDLS and CDR2 is YYNGEE. CDR3 length: 16 amino acids. Trimming stripped 0 bases from V and 9 bases from J, with 19 bases between. The chain's CDR3 is CASSVDEGVYSGEQFF. The CDR3 DNA follows: TGTGCCAGCAGCGTAGATGAGGGAGTTTATTCGGGTGAGCAGTTCTTC.

This chain connects TRBV7-2 to TRBJ2-2; 12 bases fit TRBD2. Looked up from germline, CDR1 is SGHTA and CDR2 is FQGNSA. CDR3 length: 15 amino acids. The junction had 2 bases not matched to a gene; V was cut back by 4 bases and J by 5 bases. For the CDR3, the DNA is TGTGCCAGCAGCTGGGGACTAGCGGGTACCGGGGAGCTGTTTTTT. This gives the protein CASSWGLAGTGELFF.

This chain uses TRBV28 with TRBJ2-5, with D unclear. This CDR3 is 13 amino acids long. Germline-derived CDR1 and CDR2 are MDHEN and SYDVKM. Trimming removed 5 bases at V and 1 base at J, with 8 bases between. CDR3 loop: CASSSWVQETQYF. CDR3 nucleotide sequence: TGTGCCAGCAGTAGCTGGGTCCAAGAGACCCAGTACTTC.

The chain combines TRBV9 with TRBJ2-4; possibly TRBD1 or TRBD2 for D (5 bases each). This CDR3 region has 16 residues. Germline lookup yields CDR1 SGDLS and CDR2 YYNGEE. Trimming left V 0 bases short and J 5 bases short, with 15 bases between. The CDR3 is CASSVGGTRSQNIQYF. The CDR3, as DNA: TGTGCCAGCAGCGTAGGGGGGACCAGGTCCCAAAACATTCAGTACTTC.

This clone was counted once. CDR3 protein: CASSLSAQMAEQFF. The CDR3 DNA follows: TGTGCCAGCAGCTTATCGGCGCAAATGGCAGAGCAGTTCTTC. The chain employs TRBV7-8 and TRBJ2-1; no definite D call. Trimming removed 2 bases at V and 10 bases at J, with 15 bases between. The CDR3 loop spans 14 amino acids. Germline V gene lookup returns CDR1 SGHVS and CDR2 FQNEAQ.